Given below is one T cell receptor (beta chain) in context. Its antigen is undetermined. This sample was taken from a study of CXCR3-negative and CXCR3-positive naive CD8 T cells. Whole-study results and caveats: Greater hydrophobicity was found in TRB CDR3s of CXCR3-positive naive cells than of CXCR3-negative naive cells.

It was by 5' RACE with UMI labels that the TRB cDNA libraries were prepared. TCRdb reworked the 5' RACE reads into one entry per CDR3 protein, no DNA. This listing includes under 150,000 distinct CDR3 sequences. The CDR3 runs 16 residues. The clonotype originates from a human donor in good health. Some clones in this sample may be carry-over from other donors' samples. The sequencing input was naive CXCR3+ CD8+ T cells from blood. Documented subset: CD45RO-CCR7+CD27+CD95- naive CD8+ T cells expressing CXCR3 (TNR3+). The V gene is TRBV12-3 or TRBV12-4, the J gene TRBJ2-7; the D gene TCRdb calls, TRBD2, cannot be checked with no DNA. Here the CDR3 reads CASSPRDSGGSYEQYF.